This is a list of T cell receptor beta chains from one sample in a study of T cell repertoires in cytomegalovirus infection. Their antigens are not known. TCRdb fed the reads into MiXCR, producing one record per CDR3 protein. The sample holds 200,000 to 250,000 distinct CDR3 sequences; around 35% are singletons and the top ten take roughly three fifths. Sequencing was performed on CD8+ T cells from cultured PBMCs, taken from culture after CMV antigen stimulation. These receptors originate from a human donor in good health (CMV status not recorded). Some clones in this sample may be carry-over from other donors' samples. The CDR3 runs from the conserved cysteine through the conserved F or W. Each record gives: clone size, D gene, V gene, J gene, CDR3 DNA, CDR3 protein. The D gene is left open where the match is weak. The size entry is marked missing in some rows and otherwise reads once, few, many or a size class.

clone size: .; D gene: .; V gene: TRBV7-8; J gene: TRBJ2-1; CDR3 DNA: TGTGCCAGCAGCTTAGTAGGGTTGGATGAGCAGTTCTTC; CDR3 protein: CASSLVGLDEQFF
clone size: few; D gene: .; V gene: TRBV18; J gene: TRBJ2-3; CDR3 DNA: TGTGCCAGCTCACCTAGCCCCGGAGACGCTGGCACAGATACGCAGTATTTT; CDR3 protein: CASSPSPGDAGTDTQYF
clone size: .; D gene: .; V gene: TRBV4-3; J gene: TRBJ2-5; CDR3 DNA: TGCGCCAGCAGCCAAGGACTAGAAGAGACCCAGTACTTC; CDR3 protein: CASSQGLEETQYF
clone size: .; D gene: .; V gene: TRBV9; J gene: TRBJ1-2; CDR3 DNA: TGTGCCAGCAGCGAGACAGCCAACCACTTTGCTAACTATGGCTACACCTTC; CDR3 protein: CASSETANHFANYGYTF
clone size: .; D gene: .; V gene: TRBV10-3; J gene: TRBJ1-3; CDR3 DNA: TGTGCCATCAGTGTGACGGAGGGCAGACCTGGAAACACCATATATTTT; CDR3 protein: CAISVTEGRPGNTIYF
clone size: many; D gene: TRBD2; V gene: TRBV28; J gene: TRBJ2-2; CDR3 DNA: TGTGCCAGCACTTCCGGGGGGAAGGCCGGGGAGCTGTTTTTT; CDR3 protein: CASTSGGKAGELFF
clone size: .; D gene: .; V gene: TRBV7-1; J gene: TRBJ2-7; CDR3 DNA: TGTGCAAGCAGCCCCGGGTTCTACGAGCAGTACTTC; CDR3 protein: CASSPGFYEQYF
clone size: .; D gene: .; V gene: TRBV28; J gene: TRBJ2-1; CDR3 DNA: TGTGCCAGCAGTTTACGATCACTAGCTAGCTCCTACAATGAGCAGTTCTTC; CDR3 protein: CASSLRSLASSYNEQFF
clone size: .; D gene: .; V gene: TRBV4-1; J gene: TRBJ2-3; CDR3 DNA: TGCGCCAGCAGCCAAGAGGACTTTACAGATACGCAGTATTTT; CDR3 protein: CASSQEDFTDTQYF
clone size: once; D gene: .; V gene: TRBV5-1; J gene: TRBJ2-4; CDR3 DNA: TGCGCCAGCAGCCCACTTGGTGGGCTAGCCAAAAACATTCAGTACTTC; CDR3 protein: CASSPLGGLAKNIQYF
clone size: few; D gene: .; V gene: TRBV7-6; J gene: TRBJ1-4; CDR3 DNA: TGTGCCAGCAGCTTGACTTATATAACGGGGACTAATGAAAAACTGTTTTTT; CDR3 protein: CASSLTYITGTNEKLFF
clone size: many; D gene: .; V gene: TRBV30; J gene: TRBJ2-1; CDR3 DNA: TGTGCCTGGACAGCGAGCTCCTACAATGAGCAGTTCTTC; CDR3 protein: CAWTASSYNEQFF
clone size: .; D gene: .; V gene: TRBV7-8; J gene: TRBJ2-3; CDR3 DNA: TGTGCCAGCAGTGGGAGTAGGGTGGGTACAGATACGACGTATTTT; CDR3 protein: CASSGSRVGTDTTYF
clone size: .; D gene: .; V gene: TRBV19; J gene: TRBJ2-7; CDR3 DNA: TGTGCCAGCGCCCCGGGACACGGCTACGAGCAGTACTTC; CDR3 protein: CASAPGHGYEQYF
clone size: .; D gene: .; V gene: TRBV28; J gene: TRBJ2-7; CDR3 DNA: TGTGCCAGCAGTTCCCCGCGGGACCTTGTCGACGAGGGGTACTTC; CDR3 protein: CASSSPRDLVDEGYF